A single sample gave rise to the 4 T cell receptor beta chains below, sequenced in a study of blood T cell repertoires in COVID-19. Method: immunoSEQ multiplex PCR; TCRdb's copy keeps in-frame clones and lacks some. The sample lists 55,000 to 85,000 clones, around four fifths occurring once. Specimen: peripheral blood. These receptors were taken from a man between 60 and 75 years old with acute or convalescent COVID-19.

This chain uses TRBV6-5 with TRBJ2-3; D gene uncertain. The V end lost 2 bases, the J end lost 3 bases, and 15 bases lay between the germline ends. This CDR3 comprises 16 residues. In germline, CDR1 is MNHEY, CDR2 SVGAGI. The CDR3 nucleotides are TGTGCCAGCAGTTACGGTTCGACCAGAGGAACAGATACGCAGTATTTT. Amino acids: CASSYGSTRGTDTQYF.

The CDR3: CASSRKQGDYGYTF. As DNA, the CDR3 is TGTGCCAGCAGCCGGAAACAGGGAGACTATGGCTACACCTTC. This chain uses TRBV5-4 with TRBJ1-2, with D possibly matching TRBD1 (6 bases). The ends were cut back, 4 bases at V and 3 bases at J, with 13 bases in the middle. The CDR3 is 14 amino acids. The germline V gene encodes CDR1 SGHNT and CDR2 YYREEE (reference sequence).

The chain is built from TRBV12-5 and TRBJ2-5, with TRBD2 matching over 9 bases. J gave up 5 bases and V 6 bases, and 10 bases lay outside the gene matches. This CDR3 is built from 15 residues. CDR1 and CDR2 (germline): LGHNT, FRNRAP. CDR3 DNA sequence: TGTGCTAGTGGCCCGGGGCGGGAGGGCCGGGAGACCCAGTACTTC. Protein: CASGPGREGRETQYF.

The gene calls are TRBV3-1 (or the pseudogene TRBV3-2) and TRBJ2-7; 7 bases fit TRBD2. In germline, CDR1 is LGHDT, CDR2 YNNKEL (reference sequence). The length of the CDR3 is 16 residues. J gave up 1 base and V 4 bases, and 10 bases lay outside the gene matches. In nucleotides, the CDR3 is TGTGCCAGCAGCCGAGACCCATCTAGCGGTTCCTACGAGCAGTACGTC. Its protein is CASSRDPSSGSYEQYV.